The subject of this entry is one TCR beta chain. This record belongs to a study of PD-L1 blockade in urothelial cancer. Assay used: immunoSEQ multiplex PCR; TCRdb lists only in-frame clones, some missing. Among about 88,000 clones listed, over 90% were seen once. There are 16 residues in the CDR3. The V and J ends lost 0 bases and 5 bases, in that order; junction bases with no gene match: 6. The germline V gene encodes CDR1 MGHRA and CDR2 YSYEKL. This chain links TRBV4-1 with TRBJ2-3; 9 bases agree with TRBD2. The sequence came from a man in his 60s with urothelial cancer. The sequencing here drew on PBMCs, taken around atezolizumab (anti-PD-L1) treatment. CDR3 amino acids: CASSQEGGGALDTQYF. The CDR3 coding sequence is TGCGCCAGCAGCCAAGAAGGCGGGGGGGCCTTAGATACGCAGTATTTT.